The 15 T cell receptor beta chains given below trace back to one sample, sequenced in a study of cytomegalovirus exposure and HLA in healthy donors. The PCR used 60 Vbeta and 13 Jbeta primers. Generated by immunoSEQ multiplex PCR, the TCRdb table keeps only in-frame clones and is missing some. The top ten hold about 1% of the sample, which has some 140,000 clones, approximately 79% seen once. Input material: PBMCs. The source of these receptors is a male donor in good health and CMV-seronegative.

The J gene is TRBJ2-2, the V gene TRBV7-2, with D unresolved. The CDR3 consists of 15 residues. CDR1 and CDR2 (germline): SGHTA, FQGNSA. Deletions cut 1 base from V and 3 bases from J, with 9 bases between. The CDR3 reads CASSLGTQYTGELFF. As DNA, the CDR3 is TGTGCCAGCAGCTTAGGTACCCAGTACACCGGGGAGCTGTTTTTT. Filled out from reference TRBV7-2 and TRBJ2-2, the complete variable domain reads GAGVSQSPSNKVTEKGKDVELRCDPISGHTALYWYRQSLGQGLEFLIYFQGNSAPDKSGLPSDRFSAERTGGSVSTLTIQRTQQEDSAVYLCASSLGTQYTGELFFGEGSRLTVL.

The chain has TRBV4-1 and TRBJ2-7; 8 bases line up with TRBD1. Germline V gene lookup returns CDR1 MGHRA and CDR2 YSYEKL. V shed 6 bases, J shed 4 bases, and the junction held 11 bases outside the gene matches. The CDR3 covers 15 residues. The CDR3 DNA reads TGCGCCAGCAGTCCTAACCCCACAGGGGGGTACGAGCAGTACTTC. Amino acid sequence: CASSPNPTGGYEQYF.

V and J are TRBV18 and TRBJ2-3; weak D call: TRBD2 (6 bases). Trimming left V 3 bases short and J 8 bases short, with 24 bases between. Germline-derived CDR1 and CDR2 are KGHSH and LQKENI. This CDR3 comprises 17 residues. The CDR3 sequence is CASSPQAGGGAGGTQYF. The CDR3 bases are TGTGCCAGCTCACCCCAGGCGGGCGGCGGGGCCGGGGGTACGCAGTATTTT.

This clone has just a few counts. The CDR3 loop reads CASSLEGSSNQPQHF. The CDR3 DNA reads as TGTGCCAGCAGCTTAGAGGGGTCTAGCAATCAGCCCCAGCATTTT. The J gene is TRBJ1-5, the V gene TRBV7-2; D might be TRBD1 (5 bases). This CDR3 contains 15 residues. Trimming pared 1 base from V and 0 bases from J, leaving 7 bases between. The germline V gene encodes CDR1 SGHTA and CDR2 FQGNSA.

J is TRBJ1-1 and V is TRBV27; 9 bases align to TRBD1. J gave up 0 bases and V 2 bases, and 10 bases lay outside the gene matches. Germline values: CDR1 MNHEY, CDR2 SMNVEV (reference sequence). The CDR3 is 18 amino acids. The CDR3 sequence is CASSLRLGQGILNTEAFF. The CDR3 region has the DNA TGTGCCAGCAGTTTAAGATTGGGACAGGGAATTTTGAACACTGAAGCTTTCTTT.

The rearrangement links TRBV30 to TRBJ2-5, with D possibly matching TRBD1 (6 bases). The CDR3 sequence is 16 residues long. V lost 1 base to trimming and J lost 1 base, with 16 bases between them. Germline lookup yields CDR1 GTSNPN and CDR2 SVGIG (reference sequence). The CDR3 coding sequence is TGTGCCTGGAGTGCCTTCGGGACACTATCCCAAGAGACCCAGTACTTC. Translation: CAWSAFGTLSQETQYF.

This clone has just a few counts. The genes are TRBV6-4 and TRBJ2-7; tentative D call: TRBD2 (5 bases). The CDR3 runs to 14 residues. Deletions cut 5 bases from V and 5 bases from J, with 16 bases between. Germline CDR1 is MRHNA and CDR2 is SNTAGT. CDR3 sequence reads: CASSSGLAWNEQYF. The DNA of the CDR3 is TGTGCCAGCAGTTCTGGTCTAGCCTGGAACGAGCAGTACTTC.

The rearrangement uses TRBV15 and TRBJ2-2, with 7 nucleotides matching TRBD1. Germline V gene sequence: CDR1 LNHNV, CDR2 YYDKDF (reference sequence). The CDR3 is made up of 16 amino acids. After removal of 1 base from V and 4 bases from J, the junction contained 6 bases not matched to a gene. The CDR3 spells CATSRGQGETTGELFF. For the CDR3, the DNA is TGTGCCACCAGCAGAGGGCAGGGGGAGACCACCGGGGAGCTGTTTTTT.

CDR3 sequence: CASSIRGDSYQETQYF. The CDR3 region has the DNA TGTGCCAGTAGTATAAGGGGGGACAGTTACCAAGAGACCCAGTACTTC. This chain links TRBV19 with TRBJ2-5; tentative D call: TRBD1 (7 bases). CDR1 LNHDA and CDR2 SQIVND come from the germline V gene (reference sequence). V was trimmed by 2 bases and J by 0 bases, leaving 13 bases between them. This CDR3 has 16 amino acids.

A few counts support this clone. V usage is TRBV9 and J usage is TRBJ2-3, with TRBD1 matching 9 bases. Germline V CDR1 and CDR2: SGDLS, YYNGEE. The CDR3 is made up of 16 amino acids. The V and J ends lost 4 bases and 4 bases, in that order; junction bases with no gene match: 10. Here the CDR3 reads CASSLTNNRGPDTQYF. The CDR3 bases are TGTGCCAGCAGCCTTACCAATAACAGGGGGCCAGATACGCAGTATTTT.

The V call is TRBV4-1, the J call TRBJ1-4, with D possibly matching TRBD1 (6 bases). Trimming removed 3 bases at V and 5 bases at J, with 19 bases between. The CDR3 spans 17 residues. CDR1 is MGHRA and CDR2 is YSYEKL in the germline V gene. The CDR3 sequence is CASSHPIKGGKNEKLFF. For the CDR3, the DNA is TGCGCCAGCAGCCACCCTATAAAGGGGGGGAAAAATGAAAAACTGTTTTTT.

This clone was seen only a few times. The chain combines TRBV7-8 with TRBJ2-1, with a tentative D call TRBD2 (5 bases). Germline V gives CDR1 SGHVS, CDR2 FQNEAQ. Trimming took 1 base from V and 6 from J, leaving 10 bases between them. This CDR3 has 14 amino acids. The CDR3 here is CASSLGLAVNEQFF. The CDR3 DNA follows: TGTGCCAGCAGCTTAGGCCTAGCTGTCAATGAGCAGTTCTTC. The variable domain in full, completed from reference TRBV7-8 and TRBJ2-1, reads GAGVSQSPRYKVAKRGQDVALRCDPISGHVSLFWYQQALGQGPEFLTYFQNEAQLDKSGLPSDRFFAERPEGSVSTLKIQRTQQEDSAVYLCASSLGLAVNEQFFGPGTRLTVL.

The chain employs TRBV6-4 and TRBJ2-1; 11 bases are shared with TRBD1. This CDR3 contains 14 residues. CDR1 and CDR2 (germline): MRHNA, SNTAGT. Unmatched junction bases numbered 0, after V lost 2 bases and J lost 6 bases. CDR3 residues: CASSDGTGGNEQFF. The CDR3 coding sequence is TGTGCCAGCAGTGACGGGACAGGGGGCAATGAGCAGTTCTTC.

CDR3 sequence (DNA): TGTGCCAGCAGCTCTGACCCGACAGGGAGCTCCTACAATGAGCAGTTCTTC. This gives the protein CASSSDPTGSSYNEQFF. The J gene is TRBJ2-1, the V gene TRBV7-2; 7 bases match TRBD1. The CDR3 loop spans 17 amino acids. From germline, CDR1 is SGHTA and CDR2 FQGNSA. V shed 4 bases and J 0 bases; nucleotides not matched to a gene: 9. Full variable domain (remainder filled in from reference TRBV7-2 and TRBJ2-1): GAGVSQSPSNKVTEKGKDVELRCDPISGHTALYWYRQSLGQGLEFLIYFQGNSAPDKSGLPSDRFSAERTGGSVSTLTIQRTQQEDSAVYLCASSSDPTGSSYNEQFFGPGTRLTVL.

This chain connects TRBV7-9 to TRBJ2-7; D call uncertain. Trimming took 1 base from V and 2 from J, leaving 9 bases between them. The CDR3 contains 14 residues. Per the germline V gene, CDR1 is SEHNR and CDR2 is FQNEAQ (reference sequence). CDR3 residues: CASSLDGTTYEQYF. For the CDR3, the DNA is TGTGCCAGCAGCTTAGACGGCACTACCTACGAGCAGTACTTC.